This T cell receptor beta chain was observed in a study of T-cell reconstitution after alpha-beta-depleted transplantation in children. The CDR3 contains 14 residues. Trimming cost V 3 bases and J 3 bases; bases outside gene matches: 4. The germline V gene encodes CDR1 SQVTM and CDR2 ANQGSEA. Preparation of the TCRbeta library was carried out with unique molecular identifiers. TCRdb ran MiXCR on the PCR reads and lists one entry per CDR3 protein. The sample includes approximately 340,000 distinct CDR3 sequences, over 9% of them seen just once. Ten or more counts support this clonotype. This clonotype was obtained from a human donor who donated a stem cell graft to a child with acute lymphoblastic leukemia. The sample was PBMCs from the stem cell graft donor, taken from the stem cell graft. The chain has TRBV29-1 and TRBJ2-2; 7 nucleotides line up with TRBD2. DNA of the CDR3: TGCAGCGTTGACTTACGGGGGGACACCGGGGAGCTGTTTTTT. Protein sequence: CSVDLRGDTGELFF.